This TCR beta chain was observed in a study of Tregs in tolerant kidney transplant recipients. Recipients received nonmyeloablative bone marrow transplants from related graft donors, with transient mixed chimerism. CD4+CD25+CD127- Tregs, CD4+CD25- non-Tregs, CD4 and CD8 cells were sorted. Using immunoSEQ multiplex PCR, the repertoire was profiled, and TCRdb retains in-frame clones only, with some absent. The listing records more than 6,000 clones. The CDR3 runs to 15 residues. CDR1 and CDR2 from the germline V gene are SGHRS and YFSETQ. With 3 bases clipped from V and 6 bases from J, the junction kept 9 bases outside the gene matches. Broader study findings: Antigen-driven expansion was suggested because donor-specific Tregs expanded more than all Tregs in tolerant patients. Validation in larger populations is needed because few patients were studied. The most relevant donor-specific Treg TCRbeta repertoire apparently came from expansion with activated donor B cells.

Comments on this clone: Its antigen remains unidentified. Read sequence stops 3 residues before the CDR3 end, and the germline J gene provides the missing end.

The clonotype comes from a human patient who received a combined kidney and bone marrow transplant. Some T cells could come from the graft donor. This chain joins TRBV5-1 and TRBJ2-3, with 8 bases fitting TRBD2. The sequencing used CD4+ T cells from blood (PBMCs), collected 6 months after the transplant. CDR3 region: CASSSLAAKGDTQYF. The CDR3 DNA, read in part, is TGCGCCAGCAGCTCACTAGCGGCAAAGGGGGATACG.